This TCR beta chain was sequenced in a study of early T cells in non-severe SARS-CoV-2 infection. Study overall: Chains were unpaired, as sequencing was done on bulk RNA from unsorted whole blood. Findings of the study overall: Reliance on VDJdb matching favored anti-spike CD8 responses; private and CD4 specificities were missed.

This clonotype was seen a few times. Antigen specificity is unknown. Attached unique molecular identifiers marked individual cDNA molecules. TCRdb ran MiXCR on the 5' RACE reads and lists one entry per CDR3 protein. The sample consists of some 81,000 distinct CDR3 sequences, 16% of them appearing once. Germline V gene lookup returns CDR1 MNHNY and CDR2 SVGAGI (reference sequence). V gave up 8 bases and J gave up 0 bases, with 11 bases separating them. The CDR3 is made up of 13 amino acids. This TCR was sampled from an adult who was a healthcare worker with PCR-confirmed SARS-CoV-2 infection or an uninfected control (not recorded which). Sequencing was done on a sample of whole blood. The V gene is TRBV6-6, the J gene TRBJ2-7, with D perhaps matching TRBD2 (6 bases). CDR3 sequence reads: CASARTISYEQYF. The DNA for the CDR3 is TGTGCCAGCGCCCGGACTATCTCCTACGAGCAGTACTTC.